The source of this T cell receptor (beta chain) is a study of monozygotic twins with inflammatory bowel disease. This CDR3 has 17 residues. Per the germline V gene, CDR1 is SGHRS and CDR2 is YFSETQ. TCRdb reprocessed the 5' RACE reads, keeping one entry per CDR3 protein, no DNA. The sample holds 330,000 or so distinct CDR3 sequences. As regards this clonotype: The antigen remains unidentified.

Points from the study as a whole: Different T cell subtypes could not be distinguished. With others, IBD patients shared fewer clonotypes than healthy twins did, especially with disease activity.

Researchers collected around 2.4 ml of blood per donor. The J gene is TRBJ1-2, the V gene TRBV5-1; the TRBD1 assignment by TCRdb is unverifiable without DNA. The sample was blood. The sequence was obtained from a human donor with ulcerative colitis or Crohn's disease, or a healthy co-twin of an affected twin (not recorded which). This chain's CDR3 is CASSINRGQGLNYGYTF.